Below are 12 T cell receptor beta chains sequenced from a single sample in a study of blood T cell repertoires in COVID-19. TCRdb keeps only in-frame clones here, not all; method: immunoSEQ multiplex PCR. The sample comprises fewer than 150,000 clones, 75% to 90% of which are singletons, and about 13% rests with the top ten. What was sequenced was peripheral blood. All receptors come from a human donor in a cohort sampled during active COVID-19.

In this sample, this clone turned up a few times. V is TRBV4-3 and J is TRBJ2-7; 8 bases map to TRBD1. From germline, CDR1 is LGHNA and CDR2 YSLEER. The CDR3 covers 16 residues. The V segment lost 0 bases and the J segment 4 bases; nucleotides outside the gene matches: 8. The CDR3 DNA follows: TGCGCCAGCAGCCAAGATCTTACAGGGGGGTGGTACGAGCAGTACTTC. This translates into CASSQDLTGGWYEQYF.

The table lists this clone with a count of one. This chain joins TRBV27 and TRBJ2-7, with 10 bases matching TRBD1. From germline, CDR1 is MNHEY and CDR2 SMNVEV (reference sequence). This CDR3 comprises 14 residues. With V trimmed by 5 bases and J by 5 bases, 6 bases remained unmatched. CDR3 sequence reads: CASSTGTGAHEQYF. For the CDR3, the DNA is TGTGCCAGCAGTACCGGGACAGGGGCTCACGAGCAGTACTTC.

CDR3 sequence reads: CASSPGAGTSGGSSYEQYF. The CDR3 nucleotides are TGTGCCAGCAGCCCTGGGGCCGGGACTAGCGGGGGCAGCTCCTACGAGCAGTACTTC. The V and J genes are TRBV7-8 and TRBJ2-7; 14 bases agree with TRBD2. The CDR3 totals 19 residues. The ends lost 5 bases at V and 0 bases at J; junction bases unmatched: 12. Per germline, CDR1 SGHVS and CDR2 FQNEAQ.

In this sample, this clone turned up a few times. The V call is TRBV5-1, the J call TRBJ2-1; tentative D call: TRBD1 (6 bases). This CDR3 is built from 15 residues. The germline V gene encodes CDR1 SGHRS and CDR2 YFSETQ. The V gene lost 4 bases and the J gene lost 1 base, with 12 bases spanning the gap. The DNA of the CDR3 is TGCGCCAGCAGCGGGGACGGACAGTCCTACAATGAGCAGTTCTTC. Translation gives CASSGDGQSYNEQFF.

This clone was found a few times. The same CDR3 can be traced to other DNA sequences in this sample. This chain connects TRBV9 to TRBJ1-5, with TRBD1 as a possible D gene (5 bases). Between the trimmed V and J ends, which lost 0 bases and 4 bases, there was a span of 8 bases. Germline V gene data show CDR1 as SGDLS and CDR2 as YYNGEE. This CDR3 is built from 14 residues. The DNA for the CDR3 is TGTGCCAGCAGCGTAGCCGGGGGAAATCAGCCCCAGCATTTT. Translating it yields CASSVAGGNQPQHF.

The chain combines TRBV5-1 with TRBJ2-7; possible D gene TRBD2, 5 bases. Germline V lookup: CDR1 SGHRS, CDR2 YFSETQ. Trimming removed 2 bases from V and 6 bases from J, with 15 bases in between. The CDR3 has 14 residues. The CDR3 here is CASSFREQWGEQYF. Written as DNA, the CDR3 is TGCGCCAGCAGCTTCCGGGAACAATGGGGCGAGCAGTACTTC.

This chain uses TRBV15 with TRBJ1-3; 9 bases line up with TRBD1. The CDR3 covers 17 residues. J was trimmed by 3 bases and V by 0 bases; bases with no gene match: 6. Germline CDR1 and CDR2: LNHNV and YYDKDF (reference sequence). For the CDR3, the DNA is TGTGCCACCAGCAGAGATGGGACAGGGTACGGTGGAAACACCATATATTTT. Translating it yields CATSRDGTGYGGNTIYF.

The chain uses TRBV7-9 and TRBJ1-3; no clear D. This CDR3 is built from 15 residues. CDR1 SEHNR and CDR2 FQNEAQ come from the germline V gene (reference sequence). V lost 0 bases and J lost 0, with 6 bases in between. CDR3 coding DNA: TGTGCCAGCAGCTTAGCTCAGCGCTCTGGAAACACCATATATTTT. Translation: CASSLAQRSGNTIYF.

V and J are TRBV2 and TRBJ2-5; D is unresolved. Germline assignment: CDR1 SNHLY and CDR2 FYNNEI. V was shortened by 5 bases and J by 2 bases, with 3 bases between the two germline ends. The CDR3 totals 11 residues. CDR3 sequence reads: CASSPQETQYF. For the CDR3, the DNA is TGTGCCAGCAGTCCACAAGAGACCCAGTACTTC.

The J gene is TRBJ2-3, the V gene TRBV6-5; no definite D call. V gave up 5 bases and J gave up 6 bases, with 6 bases separating them. The germline gives CDR1 MNHEY, CDR2 SVGAGI. The CDR3 is 11 residues long. The DNA for the CDR3 is TGTGCCAGCAGTCTCGGGGATACGCAGTATTTT. Amino acids: CASSLGDTQYF.

The chain couples TRBV5-1 to TRBJ2-1; 9 bases are shared with TRBD1. Germline V gene data show CDR1 as SGHRS and CDR2 as YFSETQ. This CDR3 is 14 amino acids long. V dropped 3 bases and J dropped 9; count of bases not matched to a gene: 7. CDR3 amino acids: CASSSGTGSAEQFF. CDR3 coding DNA: TGCGCCAGCAGCTCCGGGACAGGGTCGGCTGAGCAGTTCTTC.

This rearrangement joins TRBV10-3 to TRBJ2-2; D perhaps matches TRBD2 (5 bases). V lost 6 bases and J lost 4, with 9 bases in between. Germline V gene lookup returns CDR1 ENHRY and CDR2 SYGVKD. There are 13 residues in the CDR3. The CDR3 bases are TGTGCCATCAGATTACTAGGCACCGGGGAGCTGTTTTTT. Residues: CAIRLLGTGELFF.